A selection of T cell receptor beta chains follows, all from one sample in a study of identical twins. From the 5' RACE reads, TCRdb called clonotypes with MiXCR, one entry per CDR3 protein. The repertoire consists of 430,000 or so distinct CDR3 sequences, with approximately 25% occurring once and the leading ten covering over 2.5%. These data also formed part of another study, on T cells expressing NK-cell markers.

The sequenced material came from CD4+ T cells sorted from blood. All receptors derive from a young woman in good health. Each CDR3 is given with its conserved first and last residue. D genes are given only for firm matches. Rows may omit the clone size; those that give it use once, few, many or a size class.

clone_size: -
d_call: -
v_call: TRBV29-1
j_call: TRBJ2-3
cdr3_nt: TGCAGCGCCGGGACGCACACAGATACGCAGTATTTT
cdr3_aa: CSAGTHTDTQYF

clone_size: few
d_call: -
v_call: TRBV20-1
j_call: TRBJ2-3
cdr3_nt: TGCAGTGCTAAGGGCCCCGGTGGGTATACGCAGTATTTT
cdr3_aa: CSAKGPGGYTQYF

clone_size: few
d_call: TRBD2
v_call: TRBV6-2/TRBV6-3
j_call: TRBJ2-7
cdr3_nt: TGTGCCAGCAGTTACAGGGGGACTAGCTACGAGCAGTACTTC
cdr3_aa: CASSYRGTSYEQYF

clone_size: -
d_call: -
v_call: TRBV20-1
j_call: TRBJ2-3
cdr3_nt: TGCAGTGCTAGAGATTTAGGCACAGATACGCAGTATTTT
cdr3_aa: CSARDLGTDTQYF

clone_size: -
d_call: -
v_call: TRBV15
j_call: TRBJ1-1
cdr3_nt: TGTGCCACCAGCAGAGAAACTGAAGCTTTCTTT
cdr3_aa: CATSRETEAFF

clone_size: few
d_call: -
v_call: TRBV7-2
j_call: TRBJ2-3
cdr3_nt: TGTGCCAGCAGCTATCGGACAGTGGCCTCCGATACGCAGTATTTT
cdr3_aa: CASSYRTVASDTQYF

clone_size: many
d_call: TRBD2
v_call: TRBV4-3
j_call: TRBJ2-3
cdr3_nt: TGCGCCAGCAGCCAAGGAAAGGGGACTAGCGGCACAGATACGCAGTATTTT
cdr3_aa: CASSQGKGTSGTDTQYF

clone_size: few
d_call: TRBD2
v_call: TRBV6-1
j_call: TRBJ2-3
cdr3_nt: TGTGCCAGCAGAAGGTGGGGTAGCGGGGGGGCAGATACGCAGTATTTT
cdr3_aa: CASRRWGSGGADTQYF

clone_size: -
d_call: -
v_call: TRBV6-2/TRBV6-3
j_call: TRBJ2-7
cdr3_nt: TGTGCCAGCAGACCCACCTCGAGCTACGAGCAGTACTTC
cdr3_aa: CASRPTSSYEQYF

clone_size: -
d_call: -
v_call: TRBV20-1
j_call: TRBJ2-1
cdr3_nt: TGCAGTGAGGGTGGGAGAGGTTACAATGAGCAGTTCTTC
cdr3_aa: CSEGGRGYNEQFF

clone_size: few
d_call: TRBD2
v_call: TRBV7-2
j_call: TRBJ2-3
cdr3_nt: TGTGCCAGCAGCCCTAGCGGGAGGGGGCTAGATACGCAGTATTTT
cdr3_aa: CASSPSGRGLDTQYF

clone_size: few
d_call: -
v_call: TRBV29-1
j_call: TRBJ2-5
cdr3_nt: TGCAGCGTTTTAGACAGCGAAGAGACCCAGTACTTC
cdr3_aa: CSVLDSEETQYF

clone_size: -
d_call: -
v_call: TRBV5-1
j_call: TRBJ2-5
cdr3_nt: TGCGCCAGCAGCTTAACAGCGAAAGAGACCCAGTACTTC
cdr3_aa: CASSLTAKETQYF

clone_size: few
d_call: -
v_call: TRBV30
j_call: TRBJ1-1
cdr3_nt: TGTGCCTGGAGTAGGGGGACTGAAGCTTTCTTT
cdr3_aa: CAWSRGTEAFF

clone_size: -
d_call: -
v_call: TRBV12-3/TRBV12-4
j_call: TRBJ2-5
cdr3_nt: TGTGCCAGCAGGCGATCCGAAACCCAGTACTTC
cdr3_aa: CASRRSETQYF

clone_size: -
d_call: -
v_call: TRBV12-3/TRBV12-4
j_call: TRBJ2-3
cdr3_nt: TGTGCCAGCAGTCCGGGGGGCCGCGGCACAGATACGCAGTATTTT
cdr3_aa: CASSPGGRGTDTQYF

clone_size: -
d_call: -
v_call: TRBV5-5
j_call: TRBJ2-7
cdr3_nt: TGTGCCAGCAGCTTGGAGGGGCCCTCCTACGAGCAGTACTTC
cdr3_aa: CASSLEGPSYEQYF

clone_size: -
d_call: TRBD2
v_call: TRBV6-1
j_call: TRBJ2-7
cdr3_nt: TGTGCCAGCACCGGACTAGCGGGAGGAAGATACGAGCAGTACTTC
cdr3_aa: CASTGLAGGRYEQYF

clone_size: -
d_call: -
v_call: TRBV5-1
j_call: TRBJ1-1
cdr3_nt: TGCGCCAGCAGCCCGGGACACAACACTGAAGCTTTCTTT
cdr3_aa: CASSPGHNTEAFF

clone_size: -
d_call: -
v_call: TRBV29-1
j_call: TRBJ1-2
cdr3_nt: TGCAGCGTTGCCCTGGGCCCGGGCGCCTATGGCTACACCTTC
cdr3_aa: CSVALGPGAYGYTF

clone_size: few
d_call: -
v_call: TRBV3-1
j_call: TRBJ1-2
cdr3_nt: TGTGCCAGCAGCCCCCAGTTCGGGGCGGCCTTTTCGGGTGGCTACACCTTC
cdr3_aa: CASSPQFGAAFSGGYTF

clone_size: -
d_call: -
v_call: TRBV20-1
j_call: TRBJ1-1
cdr3_nt: TGCAGTGCTGGCGGGACAAGCCCTGAAGCTTTCTTT
cdr3_aa: CSAGGTSPEAFF